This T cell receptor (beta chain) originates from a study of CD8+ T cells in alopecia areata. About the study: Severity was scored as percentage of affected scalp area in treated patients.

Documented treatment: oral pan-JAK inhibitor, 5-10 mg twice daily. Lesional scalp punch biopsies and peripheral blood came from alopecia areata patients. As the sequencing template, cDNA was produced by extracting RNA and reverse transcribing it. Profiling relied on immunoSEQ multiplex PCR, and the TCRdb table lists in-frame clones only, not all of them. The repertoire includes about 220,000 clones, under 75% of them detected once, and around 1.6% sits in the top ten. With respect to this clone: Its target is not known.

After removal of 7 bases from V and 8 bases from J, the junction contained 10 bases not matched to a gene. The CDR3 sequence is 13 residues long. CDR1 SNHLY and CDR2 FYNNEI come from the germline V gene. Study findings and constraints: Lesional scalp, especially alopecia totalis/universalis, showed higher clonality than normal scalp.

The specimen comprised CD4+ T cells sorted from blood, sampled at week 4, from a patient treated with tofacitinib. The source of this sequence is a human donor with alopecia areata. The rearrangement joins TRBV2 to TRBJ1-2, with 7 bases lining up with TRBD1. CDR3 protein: CASMPGQWLGYTF. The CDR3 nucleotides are TGTGCCAGCATGCCGGGACAGTGGTTGGGCTACACCTTC. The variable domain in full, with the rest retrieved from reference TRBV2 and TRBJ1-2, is EPEVTQTPSHQVTQMGQEVILRCVPISNHLYFYWYRQILGQKVEFLVSFYNNEISEKSEIFDDQFSVERPDGSNFTLKIRSTKLEDSAMYFCASMPGQWLGYTFGSGTRLTVV.